This T cell receptor (beta chain) was recovered during a study of T cells in localized non-small cell lung cancer. V gave up 4 bases and J gave up 4 bases, with 16 bases separating them. The germline CDR1 and CDR2 sequences are LNHDA and SQIVND (reference sequence). This CDR3 is 15 amino acids long. Regarding the study as a whole: Paired adjacent lung recovered a median approximately 57 of the top 100 tumor clones.

The method was immunoSEQ multiplex PCR; TCRdb's version includes in-frame clones alone and lacks a portion of them. The sample has around 25,000 clones, around four fifths seen once. Only a few counts were recorded for this clone. The antigen is not known. Here the sequenced sample was peripheral blood, taken before any cancer treatment. J is TRBJ1-1 and V is TRBV19; D is possibly TRBD1 (5 bases). The source is a woman aged 35 to 69 with stage I lung adenocarcinoma. The CDR3 sequence is CASSKGQGLITEAFF. For the CDR3, the DNA is TGTGCCAGTAGTAAGGGGCAGGGCTTAATCACTGAAGCTTTCTTT.